This paragraph covers one T cell receptor beta chain sequence. This sample stems from a study of blood T cell repertoires in COVID-19. The data were produced by immunoSEQ multiplex PCR, yet TCRdb's version contains in-frame clones alone and is incomplete. The sample yields 70,000 or so clones, around 91% seen once. The CDR3 covers 11 residues. Germline V CDR1 and CDR2: SGHRS, YFSETQ. V lost 0 bases, J lost 7 bases, and 5 bases lay in between. Sequences were obtained from peripheral blood. The sequence was collected from a human donor in a cohort sampled during active COVID-19. V gene TRBV5-1 combines with J gene TRBJ2-7; D is unresolved. CDR3 in amino acids: CASSLAGEQYF. The CDR3 region has the DNA TGCGCCAGCAGCTTGGCCGGGGAGCAGTACTTC.